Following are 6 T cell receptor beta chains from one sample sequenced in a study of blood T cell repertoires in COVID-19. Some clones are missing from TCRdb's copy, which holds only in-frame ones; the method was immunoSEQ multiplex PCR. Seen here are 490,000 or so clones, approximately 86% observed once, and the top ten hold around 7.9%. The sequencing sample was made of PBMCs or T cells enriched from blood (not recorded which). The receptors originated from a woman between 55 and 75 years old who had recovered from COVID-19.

This CDR3 is CASRIQGAENEQFF. The DNA of the CDR3 is TGCGCCAGCAGGATCCAGGGGGCGGAGAATGAGCAGTTCTTC. This sequence joins TRBV5-1 and TRBJ2-1; 8 positions match TRBD1. V shed 5 bases and J 7 bases; nucleotides not matched to a gene: 8. The germline CDR1 and CDR2 sequences are SGHRS and YFSETQ. There are 14 residues in the CDR3.

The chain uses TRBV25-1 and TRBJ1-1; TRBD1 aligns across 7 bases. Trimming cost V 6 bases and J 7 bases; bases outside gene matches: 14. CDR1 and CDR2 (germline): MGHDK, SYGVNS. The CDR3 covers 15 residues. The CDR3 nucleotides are TGTGCCAGCAGGAAGGGGGCATGGTTTGAAGATGAAGCTTTCTTT. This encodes CASRKGAWFEDEAFF.

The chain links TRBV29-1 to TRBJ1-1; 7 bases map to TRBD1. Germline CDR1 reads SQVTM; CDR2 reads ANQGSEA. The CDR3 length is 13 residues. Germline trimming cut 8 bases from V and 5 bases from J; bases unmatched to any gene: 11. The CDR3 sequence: CSSTGPTGTEAFF. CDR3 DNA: TGCAGCTCGACGGGCCCGACAGGGACTGAAGCTTTCTTT.

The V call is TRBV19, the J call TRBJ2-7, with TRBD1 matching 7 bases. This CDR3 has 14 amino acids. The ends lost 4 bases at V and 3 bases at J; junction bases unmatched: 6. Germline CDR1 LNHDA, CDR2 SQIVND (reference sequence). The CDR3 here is CASSTAGTVYEQYF. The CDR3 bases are TGTGCCAGTAGTACCGCCGGGACAGTCTACGAGCAGTACTTC.

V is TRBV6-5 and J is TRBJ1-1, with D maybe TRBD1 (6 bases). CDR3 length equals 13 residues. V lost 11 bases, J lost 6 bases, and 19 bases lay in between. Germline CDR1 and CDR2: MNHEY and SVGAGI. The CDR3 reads CAGSPQGFAEAFF. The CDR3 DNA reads TGTGCCGGGTCTCCCCAGGGGTTCGCTGAAGCTTTCTTT.

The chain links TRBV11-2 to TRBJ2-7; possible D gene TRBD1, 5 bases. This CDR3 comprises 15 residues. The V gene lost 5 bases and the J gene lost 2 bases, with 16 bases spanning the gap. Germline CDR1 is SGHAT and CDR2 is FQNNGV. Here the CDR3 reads CASSPHLGAPYEQYF. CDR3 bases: TGTGCCAGCAGCCCCCATCTAGGGGCCCCCTACGAGCAGTACTTC.